Included here is one TCR beta chain sequence, with context. Its cognate antigen is unknown. This sample stems from a study of T cells expressing NK-cell markers. Study details: Among the eight sequenced donors, seven tested HCMV-seropositive and one tested seronegative. Study-wide results and caveats: A few of the donors also had these clonotypes leading their CD3+CD56-NKG2C+ fraction. Questions lingered over whether expanded NKG2C+ T cell clones were HCMV-specific.

With UMIs, 5'RACE template switching was used to make TCR beta cDNA. TCRdb reprocessed the 5' RACE reads and reports one entry per CDR3 protein, with no DNA. This sample's clone table lists 120,000 to 150,000 distinct CDR3 sequences. The CDR3 consists of 13 residues. The germline CDR1 and CDR2 sequences are GTSNPN and SVGIG (reference sequence). Sequenced material: blood T cells: a sorted CD56 or NKG2C T cell subset, CD4+ or CD8+ T cells, or bulk PBMC T cells (not recorded which). The genes are TRBV30 and TRBJ1-4; TCRdb selects TRBD1, and the lack of DNA leaves this call unchecked. The clonotype comes from a man aged 18 to 29 in good health. The CDR3 protein is CAWSMGVNEKLFF.